This entry lists 2 T cell receptor beta chains sequenced from one sample in a study of siplizumab effects on memory and regulatory T cells. The method was immunoSEQ multiplex PCR; TCRdb's version includes in-frame clones alone and lacks a portion of them. The table lists about 94,000 clones, about 94% of them singletons. Sequenced: non-Treg CD4+ T cells sorted from blood. The receptor source for this set is a human donor in good health.

V gene TRBV2 combines with J gene TRBJ1-5; D gene ambiguous. Trimming removed 1 base at V and 0 bases at J, with 4 bases between. The germline CDR1 and CDR2 sequences are SNHLY and FYNNEI. The CDR3 spans 14 residues. The CDR3 DNA reads as TGTGCCAGCAGTGAAGGGAATAGCAATCAGCCCCAGCATTTT. It translates to CASSEGNSNQPQHF.

This clone was counted once. The CDR3 region has the DNA TGTGCCACCCGACCGCCTTTTCTAAATTCACCCCTCCACTTT. Amino acid sequence: CATRPPFLNSPLHF. This chain connects TRBV6-5 to TRBJ1-6; D is uncertain. V lost 10 bases to trimming and J lost 7 bases, with 17 bases between them. CDR1 MNHEY and CDR2 SVGAGI come from the germline V gene. The CDR3 is made up of 14 amino acids.